A single sample gave rise to the 12 T cell receptor beta chains below, sequenced in a study of T cell repertoires in cytomegalovirus infection. Using its own MiXCR run on the reads, TCRdb lists one record per CDR3 protein. The table includes just over 300,000 distinct CDR3 sequences, about a sixth detected once. Material: PBMCs. The receptors here all came from a human donor in good health (CMV status not recorded). Some clones in this sample may be carry-over from other donors' samples.

This clonotype was counted ten times or more. The chain links TRBV7-2 to TRBJ1-6; TRBD1 aligns across 7 bases. Trimming at V came to 1 base and at J to 9 bases, leaving 3 bases not matched to a gene. The CDR3 covers 14 residues. Germline loops: CDR1 SGHTA, CDR2 FQGNSA. The CDR3 DNA reads TGTGCCAGCAGCTTAGGGACAGGTCCTTCACCCCTCCACTTT. The encoded protein is CASSLGTGPSPLHF.

This clonotype was seen at least ten times. This chain links TRBV7-2 with TRBJ2-2, with 11 nucleotides matching TRBD2. Per the germline V gene, CDR1 is SGHTA and CDR2 is FQGNSA. This CDR3 spans 18 amino acids. J gave up 5 bases and V 7 bases, and 15 bases lay outside the gene matches. CDR3: CASTLSPLAGGNTGELFF. The CDR3 coding sequence is TGTGCCAGCACCCTGTCGCCCCTAGCGGGGGGAAATACCGGGGAGCTGTTTTTT.

This clonotype showed up many times. J is TRBJ1-2 and V is TRBV28; D is perhaps TRBD1 (5 bases). This CDR3 region has 14 residues. Trimming removed 2 bases at V and 3 bases at J, with 10 bases between. The germline CDR1 and CDR2 sequences are MDHEN and SYDVKM. In DNA, the CDR3 is TGTGCCAGCAGTTTAGCCAGGGAAGACTATGGCTACACCTTC. It codes for CASSLAREDYGYTF.

This clonotype was found a few times. V usage is TRBV28 and J usage is TRBJ1-4, with D perhaps TRBD1 (5 bases). V gave up 6 bases and J gave up 6 bases, with 17 bases separating them. This CDR3 region has 15 residues. Germline V gene sequence: CDR1 MDHEN, CDR2 SYDVKM. Here the CDR3 reads CASSGINGADEKLFF. In nucleotides, the CDR3 is TGTGCCAGCAGCGGGATCAATGGGGCGGATGAAAAACTGTTTTTT. The full variable domain, in which reference TRBV28 and TRBJ1-4 provide the parts outside the CDR3, is DVKVTQSSRYLVKRTGEKVFLECVQDMDHENMFWYRQDPGLGLRLIYFSYDVKMKEKGDIPEGYSVSREKKERFSLILESASTNQTSMYLCASSGINGADEKLFFGSGTQLSVL.

This chain links TRBV4-2 with TRBJ2-4; TRBD1 agrees at 7 bases. After removal of 0 bases from V and 7 bases from J, the junction contained 9 bases not matched to a gene. Germline assignment: CDR1 LGHNA and CDR2 YNFKEQ. CDR3 length: 16 residues. CDR3 bases: TGTGCCAGCAGCCAAGACGGGAACAGGGGATTGAACATTCAGTACTTC. Encoded protein: CASSQDGNRGLNIQYF.

This clonotype was counted a few times. The chain has TRBV20-1 and TRBJ2-2; the D gene is possibly TRBD2 (5 bases). The germline CDR1 and CDR2 sequences are DFQATT and SNEGSKA (reference sequence). The V end lost 0 bases, the J end lost 0 bases, and 8 bases lay between the germline ends. CDR3 length: 15 amino acids. The CDR3 sequence is CSARDWTSNTGELFF. The CDR3 nucleotides read TGCAGTGCTAGAGATTGGACTTCGAACACCGGGGAGCTGTTTTTT.

The chain couples TRBV7-9 to TRBJ1-2; D is uncertain. Germline V lookup: CDR1 SEHNR, CDR2 FQNEAQ (reference sequence). Trimming pared 1 base from V and 8 bases from J, leaving 11 bases between. The CDR3 runs to 13 residues. DNA for the CDR3: TGTGCCAGCAGCTTAGACCATTCGTGGGGCTACACCTTC. Its protein product is CASSLDHSWGYTF.

This clonotype came up many times. The V call is TRBV6-5, the J call TRBJ1-2; D remains unclear. Trimming took 0 bases from V and 4 from J, leaving 18 bases between them. CDR3 length: 17 residues. In germline, CDR1 is MNHEY, CDR2 SVGAGI. In nucleotides, the CDR3 is TGTGCCAGCAGTTACTCGATGATAGGCAAATCCCGCTATGGCTACACCTTC. This sequence encodes CASSYSMIGKSRYGYTF.

This clonotype was found a few times. One end of the junction is discordant with germline, which a read error may explain. The chain recombines TRBV28 with TRBJ2-7, with TRBD1 matching over 7 bases. The CDR3 is made up of 13 amino acids. Germline V gives CDR1 MDHEN, CDR2 SYDVKM. CDR3 DNA: TGTGCCAGCAGTTTATCCCAATTCCGGGACAGCGTCTTC. It yields the protein CASSLSQFRDSVF.

There are many counts of this clonotype. The rearrangement links TRBV7-6 to TRBJ1-4; D remains unclear. The CDR3 loop spans 15 amino acids. V gave up 1 base and J gave up 8 bases, with 14 bases separating them. Germline CDR1 is SGHVS and CDR2 is FNYEAQ. For the CDR3, the DNA is TGTGCCAGCAGCTTAGGGGCTTCTTCGGGGGAAAAACTGTTTTTT. It specifies CASSLGASSGEKLFF. The full variable domain, its missing parts supplied by reference TRBV7-6 and TRBJ1-4, is GAGVSQSPRYKVTKRGQDVALRCDPISGHVSLYWYRQALGQGPEFLTYFNYEAQQDKSGLPNDRFSAERPEGSISTLTIQRTEQRDSAMYRCASSLGASSGEKLFFGSGTQLSVL.

This clonotype was counted at least ten times. The V call is TRBV12-3 or TRBV12-4, the J call TRBJ1-1, with 8 bases matching TRBD1. The CDR3 has 14 amino acids. The V gene end was trimmed by 3 bases and the J gene end by 10 bases; junction bases not matched to a gene: 10. DNA for the CDR3: TGTGCCAGCAGTTTCATGACAGGGGAGGCGTTAGCTTTCTTT. Translating gives CASSFMTGEALAFF.

The CDR3 DNA sequence: TGTGCCAGCAGAGCCGGGACAGGGATCACCGGGGAGCTGTTTTTT. This codes for CASRAGTGITGELFF. This chain links TRBV12-3 or TRBV12-4 with TRBJ2-2; 9 bases line up with TRBD1. This CDR3 is built from 15 residues. V lost 6 bases and J lost 4; bases outside the gene matches: 6.